Each of the 22 T cell receptor beta chains below was sequenced from the same sample in a study of shared clonotypes between healthy human individuals. Clones were read by immunoSEQ multiplex PCR, and TCRdb kept only the in-frame ones, dropping some. The table has 2 million to 2.5 million clones, approximately 94% seen once; the top ten hold roughly 0.13%. The sequenced sample was naive CD4+ T cells sorted from blood. The subset: CD45RA+ positively selected. These receptors were collected from a man between 18 and 29 years old in good health.

CDR3: CASSSGLAGARTGELFF. For the CDR3, the DNA is TGCGCCAGCAGCTCCGGACTAGCGGGAGCGCGGACCGGGGAGCTGTTTTTT. The chain couples TRBV5-1 to TRBJ2-2; 13 bases fit TRBD2. CDR1 is SGHRS and CDR2 is YFSETQ in the germline V gene. The length of the CDR3 is 17 residues. V was clipped by 3 bases and J by 5 bases; unmatched bases: 7.

This clone ranks as medium-sized. The CDR3 bases are TGTGCCAGCAGCGAATCAAGCGGGAGGGCCATTTTAACAGATACGCAGTATTTT. Translating gives CASSESSGRAILTDTQYF. This chain uses TRBV9 with TRBJ2-3, with 10 bases fitting TRBD2. The V and J ends lost 3 bases and 3 bases, in that order; junction bases with no gene match: 13. The germline gives CDR1 SGDLS, CDR2 YYNGEE. The CDR3 is 18 amino acids.

This chain uses TRBV5-1 with TRBJ1-3; D may be TRBD1 (6 bases). Looked up from germline, CDR1 is SGHRS and CDR2 is YFSETQ. V was shortened by 7 bases and J by 4 bases, with 18 bases between the two germline ends. CDR3 length equals 15 residues. The CDR3 loop is CASPIKVGGGNTIYF. The DNA for the CDR3 is TGCGCCAGCCCCATTAAGGTGGGGGGCGGAAACACCATATATTTT.

CDR3 amino acids: CASSEGSRTGPDTQYF. CDR3 DNA sequence: TGTGCCAGCAGTGAAGGGTCAAGGACAGGGCCGGATACGCAGTATTTT. This rearrangement joins TRBV6-1 to TRBJ2-3, with 8 bases lining up with TRBD1. The V gene end was trimmed by 1 base and the J gene end by 6 bases; junction bases not matched to a gene: 9. CDR3 size: 16 residues. The germline gives CDR1 MNHNS, CDR2 SASEGT.

The genes are TRBV11-2 and TRBJ2-5, with 10 positions matching TRBD1. Trimming removed 2 bases from V and 6 bases from J; junction bases left unmatched: 6. The CDR3 is made up of 15 amino acids. Germline V gives CDR1 SGHAT, CDR2 FQNNGV. The CDR3 DNA reads TGTGCCAGCAGCTTAAGGGACAGGGGTAGGAAGACCCAGTACTTC. This codes for CASSLRDRGRKTQYF.

V gene TRBV12-5 combines with J gene TRBJ1-2; D may be TRBD1 (5 bases). The CDR3 extends over 13 amino acids. V lost 2 bases, J lost 4 bases, and 8 bases lay in between. CDR1 LGHNT and CDR2 FRNRAP come from the germline V gene. In DNA form, the CDR3 reads TGTGCTAGTGGTTTGTCGGGACCCTATGGCTACACCTTC. Translation: CASGLSGPYGYTF. The whole variable domain, remainder taken from reference TRBV12-5 and TRBJ1-2, is DARVTQTPRHKVTEMGQEVTMRCQPILGHNTVFWYRQTMMQGLELLAYFRNRAPLDDSGMPKDRFSAEMPDATLATLKIQPSEPRDSAVYFCASGLSGPYGYTFGSGTRLTVV.

The genes are TRBV18 and TRBJ1-5; the D is unclear. The germline V and J ends were trimmed by 6 bases and 3 bases, with 15 bases remaining between them. The CDR3 runs 15 residues. Per the germline V gene, CDR1 is KGHSH and CDR2 is LQKENI. For the CDR3, the DNA is TGTGCCAGCTCGCTTGACCCCGGCCTCAATCAGCCCCAGCATTTT. This codes for CASSLDPGLNQPQHF.

The V gene is TRBV5-1, the J gene TRBJ2-1; 11 nucleotides match TRBD1. Germline assignment: CDR1 SGHRS and CDR2 YFSETQ. V dropped 4 bases and J dropped 8; count of bases not matched to a gene: 11. The CDR3 runs 16 residues. CDR3 protein: CASSGRTGGRLDEQFF. The CDR3 nucleotides read TGCGCCAGCAGCGGACGGACAGGGGGCCGTTTGGATGAGCAGTTCTTC. Filled out from reference TRBV5-1 and TRBJ2-1, the complete variable domain reads KAGVTQTPRYLIKTRGQQVTLSCSPISGHRSVSWYQQTPGQGLQFLFEYFSETQRNKGNFPGRFSGRQFSNSRSEMNVSTLELGDSALYLCASSGRTGGRLDEQFFGPGTRLTVL.

This chain connects TRBV7-2 to TRBJ2-5; no definite D call. Germline lookup yields CDR1 SGHTA and CDR2 FQGNSA. The CDR3 spans 13 residues. The ends were cut back, 3 bases at V and 7 bases at J, with 12 bases in the middle. CDR3 coding DNA: TGTGCCAGCAGCTTGCGGTACCTTGTGACCCAGTACTTC. As protein: CASSLRYLVTQYF. Looking up the rest from reference TRBV7-2 and TRBJ2-5 gives the full variable domain: GAGVSQSPSNKVTEKGKDVELRCDPISGHTALYWYRQSLGQGLEFLIYFQGNSAPDKSGLPSDRFSAERTGGSVSTLTIQRTQQEDSAVYLCASSLRYLVTQYFGPGTRLLVL.

Turning to this clone: In the same sample, other DNA sequences code for this CDR3. This chain links TRBV5-1 with TRBJ1-1; D is ambiguous. Between the trimmed V and J ends, which lost 2 bases and 1 base, there was a span of 9 bases. This CDR3 has 14 residues. Germline V CDR1 and CDR2: SGHRS, YFSETQ. DNA for the CDR3: TGCGCCAGCAGCTTAAGATCCGGGAACACTGAAGCTTTCTTT. Translating it yields CASSLRSGNTEAFF.

The V and J genes are TRBV19 and TRBJ1-2; a weak D match, TRBD1 (6 bases). V lost 5 bases to trimming and J lost 3 bases, with 13 bases between them. There are 14 residues in the CDR3. Per the germline V gene, CDR1 is LNHDA and CDR2 is SQIVND (reference sequence). This CDR3 reads CASSPDRWDYGYTF. The CDR3 nucleotides read TGTGCCAGTAGTCCCGACAGGTGGGACTATGGCTACACCTTC. Full variable domain (outside the CDR3, taken from reference TRBV19 and TRBJ1-2): DGGITQSPKYLFRKEGQNVTLSCEQNLNHDAMYWYRQDPGQGLRLIYYSQIVNDFQKGDIAEGYSVSREKKESFPLTVTSAQKNPTAFYLCASSPDRWDYGYTFGSGTRLTVV.

This chain links TRBV28 with TRBJ2-7, with D perhaps TRBD1 (7 bases). Germline CDR1 is MDHEN and CDR2 is SYDVKM. The CDR3 runs to 14 residues. Trimming stripped 7 bases from V and 2 bases from J, with 15 bases between. The CDR3, as DNA: TGTGCCAGCAACGGCAGGGGGGATACCTACGAGCAGTACTTC. Translated: CASNGRGDTYEQYF.

The CDR3 region is CASSSPSGSYNEQFF. CDR3 coding DNA: TGTGCCAGCAGTTCCCCTAGCGGTTCCTACAATGAGCAGTTCTTC. The V gene is TRBV5-6, the J gene TRBJ2-1; 7 nucleotides match TRBD2. Trimming removed 5 bases from V and 1 base from J; junction bases left unmatched: 6. The germline V gene encodes CDR1 SGHDT and CDR2 YYEEEE. The CDR3 contains 15 residues.

The J gene is TRBJ2-4, the V gene TRBV2; no definite D call. The germline gives CDR1 SNHLY, CDR2 FYNNEI. With 2 bases removed from V and 9 bases from J, the gap between germline ends came to 8 bases. The CDR3 is 12 amino acids. The CDR3: CASSESMSIQYF. CDR3 coding DNA: TGTGCCAGCAGTGAAAGTATGAGCATTCAGTACTTC.

J is TRBJ2-7 and V is TRBV5-1, with 8 bases aligning to TRBD1. Germline assignment: CDR1 SGHRS and CDR2 YFSETQ. The CDR3 extends over 19 amino acids. The J segment lost 3 bases and the V segment lost 0 bases, leaving 17 bases of the junction unmatched. The CDR3 DNA reads as TGCGCCAGCAGCTTGGATGGACAGGGTGGTGTACCGGTTCACTACGAGCAGTACTTC. It is translated as CASSLDGQGGVPVHYEQYF.

This chain uses TRBV27 with TRBJ2-3; D is ambiguous. CDR3 length equals 15 residues. The V end lost 3 bases, the J end lost 2 bases, and 12 bases lay between the germline ends. CDR1 and CDR2 (germline): MNHEY, SMNVEV (reference sequence). CDR3 nucleotides: TGTGCCAGCAGTTTGGGCAGGCTGCACACAGATACGCAGTATTTT. Translated: CASSLGRLHTDTQYF.

J is TRBJ2-3 and V is TRBV6-6, with 7 bases that match TRBD1. Germline loops: CDR1 MNHNY, CDR2 SVGAGI (reference sequence). This CDR3 spans 14 amino acids. Germline trimming cut 6 bases from V and 0 bases from J; bases unmatched to any gene: 3. The CDR3 coding sequence is TGTGCCAGCAGAAACAGGGGAAGCACAGATACGCAGTATTTT. It yields the protein CASRNRGSTDTQYF.

This chain's CDR3 is CASKGGVHFYEQYF. DNA for the CDR3: TGTGCCAGCAAGGGGGGAGTCCATTTCTACGAGCAGTACTTC. This sequence joins TRBV2 and TRBJ2-7; D may correspond to TRBD1 or TRBD2 (6 bases each). The CDR3 extends over 14 amino acids. V lost 7 bases to trimming and J lost 3 bases, with 16 bases between them. The germline gives CDR1 SNHLY, CDR2 FYNNEI.

The gene calls are TRBV29-1 and TRBJ2-3, with D possibly TRBD1 on 5 matching bases. The CDR3 contains 13 residues. CDR1 SQVTM and CDR2 ANQGSEA come from the germline V gene. V dropped 6 bases and J dropped 2 bases, with 12 bases sitting between them. The DNA for the CDR3 is TGCAGCGTCTCAGGGCGGCTCACAGATACGCAGTATTTT. Protein: CSVSGRLTDTQYF.

The gene calls are TRBV4-3 and TRBJ2-3, with D possibly called TRBD1 or TRBD2 (5 bases each). Trimming cost V 0 bases and J 4 bases, with 14 bases left between them. Germline V gene sequence: CDR1 LGHNA, CDR2 YSLEER. This CDR3 is built from 16 residues. CDR3 bases: TGCGCCAGCAGCCAAGAACCGGGGCCCGGCCCAGATACGCAGTATTTT. Its protein is CASSQEPGPGPDTQYF.

The V call is TRBV7-2, the J call TRBJ1-3; no definite D call. The V end lost 5 bases, the J end lost 0 bases, and 5 bases lay between the germline ends. The CDR3 consists of 13 residues. Germline V lookup: CDR1 SGHTA, CDR2 FQGNSA. The CDR3 sequence: CASSPLSGNTIYF. CDR3 DNA sequence: TGTGCCAGCAGCCCCCTCTCTGGAAACACCATATATTTT.

This rearrangement joins TRBV29-1 to TRBJ2-3, with 9 positions matching TRBD2. The V gene's germline CDR1 is SQVTM and CDR2 ANQGSEA. This CDR3 is built from 14 residues. The J segment lost 5 bases and the V segment lost 3 bases, leaving 6 bases of the junction unmatched. The CDR3 region has the DNA TGCAGCGTTGATGCGGGAGGGCCAGGAGATACGCAGTATTTT. This translates into CSVDAGGPGDTQYF.